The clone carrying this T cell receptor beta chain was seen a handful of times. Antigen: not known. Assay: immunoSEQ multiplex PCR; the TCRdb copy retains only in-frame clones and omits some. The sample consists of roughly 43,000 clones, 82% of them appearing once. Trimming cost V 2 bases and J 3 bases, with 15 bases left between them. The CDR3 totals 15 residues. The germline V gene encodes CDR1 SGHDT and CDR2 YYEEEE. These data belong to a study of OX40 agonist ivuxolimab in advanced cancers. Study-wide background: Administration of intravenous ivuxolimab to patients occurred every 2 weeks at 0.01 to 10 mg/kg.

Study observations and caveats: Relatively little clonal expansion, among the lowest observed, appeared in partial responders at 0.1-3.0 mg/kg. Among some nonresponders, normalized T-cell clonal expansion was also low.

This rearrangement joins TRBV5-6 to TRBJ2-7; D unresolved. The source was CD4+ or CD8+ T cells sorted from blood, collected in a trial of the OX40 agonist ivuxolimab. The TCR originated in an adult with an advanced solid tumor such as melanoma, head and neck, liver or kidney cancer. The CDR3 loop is CASSLLRMKLYEQYF. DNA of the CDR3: TGTGCCAGCAGCTTATTAAGGATGAAGCTCTACGAGCAGTACTTC. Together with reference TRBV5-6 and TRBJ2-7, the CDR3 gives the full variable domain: DAGVTQSPTHLIKTRGQQVTLRCSPKSGHDTVSWYQQALGQGPQFIFQYYEEEERQRGNFPDRFSGHQFPNYSSELNVNALLLGDSALYLCASSLLRMKLYEQYFGPGTRLTVT.